Each of the 20 T cell receptor beta chains below was sequenced from the same sample in a study of blood T cell repertoires in COVID-19 (TCRdb year 2020). The library was produced with the immunoSEQ multiplex PCR assay. In its TCRdb copy, this immuneACCESS table keeps in-frame sequences only and misses some clones. Where compared with another copy, unresolved V genes explain less than half of these, and the others have no known cause. The sample data list more than 70,000 clones, and around nine tenths of these were observed just once. Under 6.5% of the sample is held by the ten biggest clonotypes. Input material: peripheral blood. These receptors originate from a young woman with acute or convalescent COVID-19.

The chain carries TRBV5-1 and TRBJ1-1, with a tentative D call TRBD1 (6 bases). The CDR3 consists of 16 residues. The germline V and J ends were trimmed by 5 bases and 4 bases, with 21 bases remaining between them. The germline V gene has CDR1 SGHRS and CDR2 YFSETQ. The CDR3 bases are TGCGCCAGCAGAGGAGGAAACGGGGGGCAGGGCACTGAAGCTTTCTTT. Protein sequence: CASRGGNGGQGTEAFF.

This clone was counted once. The gene calls are TRBV19 and TRBJ1-5; D is undetermined. The V end was cut by 5 bases, the J end by 5 bases, with 10 bases between. Germline V gives CDR1 LNHDA, CDR2 SQIVND (reference sequence). The length of the CDR3 is 13 residues. CDR3 protein: CASSPQRDQPQHF. The CDR3 DNA sequence: TGTGCCAGTAGTCCCCAAAGAGATCAGCCCCAGCATTTT. The variable domain in full, completed from reference TRBV19 and TRBJ1-5, reads DGGITQSPKYLFRKEGQNVTLSCEQNLNHDAMYWYRQDPGQGLRLIYYSQIVNDFQKGDIAEGYSVSREKKESFPLTVTSAQKNPTAFYLCASSPQRDQPQHFGDGTRLSIL.

The chain combines TRBV30 with TRBJ1-1; TRBD1 might be the D (6 bases). The CDR3 runs 13 residues. V lost 3 bases, J lost 1 base, and 9 bases lay in between. Germline CDR1 and CDR2: GTSNPN and SVGIG (reference sequence). The CDR3 sequence: CAWSIQGNTEAFF. The DNA for the CDR3 is TGTGCCTGGAGCATACAGGGGAACACTGAAGCTTTCTTT. Combining the CDR3 with reference TRBV30 and TRBJ1-1 gives the whole variable domain SQTIHQWPATLVQPVGSPLSLECTVEGTSNPNLYWYRQAAGRGLQLLFYSVGIGQISSEVPQNLSASRPQDRQFILSSKKLLLSDSGFYLCAWSIQGNTEAFFGQGTRLTVV.

V gene TRBV5-6 combines with J gene TRBJ2-2; tentative D call: TRBD1 (6 bases). Germline V gene lookup returns CDR1 SGHDT and CDR2 YYEEEE. This CDR3 is built from 15 residues. The V end lost 0 bases, the J end lost 5 bases, and 11 bases lay between the germline ends. The CDR3 loop is CASSLVGAGTGELFF. The CDR3 DNA reads as TGTGCCAGCAGCTTGGTGGGGGCCGGTACCGGGGAGCTGTTTTTT.

V and J are TRBV5-6 and TRBJ1-5; D remains ambiguous. Trimming took off 0 bases at V and 0 bases at J, with 4 bases between the two ends. Germline V CDR1 and CDR2: SGHDT, YYEEEE. The CDR3 is 14 residues long. The CDR3 bases are TGTGCCAGCAGCTTGGACAGTAGCAATCAGCCCCAGCATTTT. Residues: CASSLDSSNQPQHF.

This clone was counted a single time. This chain joins TRBV27 and TRBJ2-1; TRBD1 aligns across 8 bases. The CDR3 is 16 residues long. The junction had 13 bases not matched to a gene; V was cut back by 4 bases and J by 8 bases. Germline CDR1 MNHEY, CDR2 SMNVEV (reference sequence). The CDR3 region is CASSSGQGWAYDEQFF. Written as DNA, the CDR3 is TGTGCCAGCAGTTCAGGACAGGGATGGGCTTACGATGAGCAGTTCTTC.

J is TRBJ2-5 and V is TRBV5-5; D not resolved. V was shortened by 3 bases and J by 1 base, with 10 bases between the two germline ends. CDR3 length: 14 amino acids. Germline V gene lookup returns CDR1 SGHKS and CDR2 YYEKEE (reference sequence). The CDR3 loop is CASSSYSIQETQYF. The CDR3 DNA is TGTGCCAGCAGCTCGTACAGCATCCAAGAGACCCAGTACTTC.

The V gene is TRBV12-3 or TRBV12-4, the J gene TRBJ1-6; TRBD1 is a possible D gene (5 bases). This CDR3 region has 12 residues. Trimming removed 2 bases at V and 13 bases at J, with 9 bases between. The CDR3 bases are TGTGCCAGCAGTTTAAGGGGTGCGCCCCTCCACTTT. Protein: CASSLRGAPLHF.

CDR3 nucleotides: TGTGCCAGCAGTTACGGTAGCGGGGGGGCCGATACGCAGTATTTT. This translates into CASSYGSGGADTQYF. V and J are TRBV6-6 and TRBJ2-3, with 11 positions matching TRBD2. J was trimmed by 6 bases and V by 2 bases; bases with no gene match: 4. From germline, CDR1 is MNHNY and CDR2 SVGAGI (reference sequence). This CDR3 has 15 residues.

The chain links TRBV25-1 to TRBJ2-7; maybe TRBD1 (5 bases). Per germline, CDR1 MGHDK and CDR2 SYGVNS. Trimming stripped 4 bases from V and 7 bases from J, with 14 bases between. The CDR3 has 13 amino acids. The chain's CDR3 is CASSVRSQGEQYF. CDR3 coding DNA: TGTGCCAGCAGTGTTCGATCCCAGGGTGAGCAGTACTTC.

The chain is built from TRBV6-1 and TRBJ2-1; 9 bases line up with TRBD2. This CDR3 comprises 13 residues. Germline CDR1 is MNHNS and CDR2 is SASEGT. The V and J ends lost 2 bases and 15 bases, in that order; junction bases with no gene match: 8. CDR3 residues: CASSESFGLARFF. For the CDR3, the DNA is TGTGCCAGCAGTGAATCCTTCGGACTAGCGAGGTTCTTC.

This clone was seen a single time. The chain joins TRBV18 to TRBJ1-2; TRBD1 agrees at 7 bases. V lost 3 bases, J lost 3 bases, and 1 base stayed unmatched. This CDR3 region has 13 residues. Germline V gene lookup returns CDR1 KGHSH and CDR2 LQKENI. The CDR3 coding sequence is TGTGCCAGCTCACCGGGACAGTACTATGGCTACACCTTC. The encoded protein is CASSPGQYYGYTF.

The genes are TRBV7-9 and TRBJ1-2, with D hard to call. The CDR3 consists of 13 residues. Trimming left V 1 base short and J 4 bases short, with 7 bases between. Germline-derived CDR1 and CDR2 are SEHNR and FQNEAQ (reference sequence). In DNA form, the CDR3 reads TGTGCCAGCAGCTTAGGTGGGAGCTATGGCTACACCTTC. The encoded protein is CASSLGGSYGYTF.

The chain combines TRBV27 with TRBJ1-1; weak D call: TRBD1 (5 bases). Germline CDR1 reads MNHEY; CDR2 reads SMNVEV (reference sequence). The CDR3 extends over 14 amino acids. V was trimmed by 2 bases and J by 1 base, leaving 8 bases between them. The CDR3 DNA is TGTGCCAGCAGTTTAAACAGGAAGAACACTGAAGCTTTCTTT. Its translation: CASSLNRKNTEAFF.

The chain is built from TRBV5-1 and TRBJ2-3, with 10 bases identical to TRBD2. Germline lookup yields CDR1 SGHRS and CDR2 YFSETQ. There are 17 residues in the CDR3. V shed 0 bases, J shed 4 bases, and the junction held 8 bases outside the gene matches. The chain's CDR3 is CASSLVASGSRADTQYF. CDR3 nucleotide sequence: TGCGCCAGCAGCTTGGTCGCTAGCGGGAGTAGGGCAGATACGCAGTATTTT.

V is TRBV19 and J is TRBJ2-1; D ambiguous. Trimming took 2 bases from V and 7 from J, leaving 15 bases between them. The germline gives CDR1 LNHDA, CDR2 SQIVND (reference sequence). The CDR3 is 15 amino acids. CDR3 DNA: TGTGCCAGTAGTATATTTCCTACAGTATTAAATGAGCAGTTCTTC. It yields the protein CASSIFPTVLNEQFF.

This sequence joins TRBV5-1 and TRBJ1-2; tentative D call: TRBD1 (6 bases). This CDR3 has 13 amino acids. CDR1 is SGHRS, CDR2 YFSETQ, per germline. The V gene lost 4 bases and the J gene lost 4 bases, with 11 bases spanning the gap. The CDR3 loop is CASSPRGSYGYTF. For the CDR3, the DNA is TGCGCCAGCAGCCCCAGGGGATCCTATGGCTACACCTTC.

The V call is TRBV12-5, the J call TRBJ2-7, with 12 positions matching TRBD1. Per the germline V gene, CDR1 is LGHNT and CDR2 is FRNRAP. Trimming at V came to 2 bases and at J to 5 bases, leaving 7 bases not matched to a gene. The length of the CDR3 is 16 residues. In nucleotides, the CDR3 is TGTGCTAGTGGTTTGTATGTGGGACAGGGGGCAGACGAGCAGTACTTC. Protein sequence: CASGLYVGQGADEQYF.

The rearrangement joins TRBV5-1 to TRBJ2-7; 8 bases align to TRBD1. The CDR3 runs 14 residues. The V segment lost 4 bases and the J segment 4 bases; nucleotides outside the gene matches: 7. Germline V gene data show CDR1 as SGHRS and CDR2 as YFSETQ. CDR3 in DNA: TGCGCCAGCAGCCCGACAGGGGCATTTTACGAGCAGTACTTC. It is translated as CASSPTGAFYEQYF.

A single count supports this clone. The limits of the CDR3 on the DNA are not certain, so only TCRdb's listed CDR3 is given. The chain carries TRBV20-1 and TRBJ2-1; the listed D gene, TRBD1, was not tested against the DNA. The CDR3 comprises 15 residues, both ends counted. CDR1 DFQATT and CDR2 SNEGSKA come from the germline V gene (reference sequence). The CDR3: CSASVFGTGSAGRVF.